This T cell receptor beta chain was found in a study of blood T cells in healthy people across ages. J gave up 5 bases and V 4 bases, and 10 bases lay outside the gene matches. Germline loops: CDR1 SQVTM, CDR2 ANQGSEA. The CDR3 length is 14 residues. Alongside a J-beta primer mix, a sample-barcoded 5' primer served in a second PCR lasting roughly 7 to 11 cycles. Using its own MiXCR run on the 5' RACE reads, TCRdb lists one record per CDR3 protein. The table shows 750,000 to 850,000 distinct CDR3 sequences, with around a quarter occurring only once. This clonotype was counted only a few times. In addition, the sample was reused for a study of T cells of mothers and their children. As that report states: Biologically related mothers and children overlapped slightly more than unrelated pairs, a non-significant difference.

The receptor's source is a boy under 18 in good health. The chain couples TRBV29-1 to TRBJ2-5; 7 positions match TRBD1. The sample taken for sequencing was blood. CDR3 sequence reads: CSVVRTGEKETQYF. The DNA for the CDR3 is TGCAGCGTTGTCCGGACAGGAGAAAAGGAGACCCAGTACTTC.